Shown below are 3 T cell receptor beta chains from a single sample sequenced in a study of blood T cell repertoires in COVID-19. Generated by immunoSEQ multiplex PCR, the TCRdb table keeps only in-frame clones and is missing some. Here the sample spans 11,000 to 15,000 clones, around 87% being singletons. The sequencing sample was made of peripheral blood. These receptors came from a human donor in a cohort sampled during active COVID-19.

This rearrangement joins TRBV4-3 to TRBJ2-7, with no clear D. The V end was cut by 1 base, the J end by 5 bases, with 21 bases between. The CDR3 covers 17 residues. Germline V CDR1 and CDR2: LGHNA, YSLEER. The CDR3 here is CASSQGFAISGYNEQYF. The CDR3 DNA is TGCGCCAGCAGCCAAGGGTTCGCTATCTCCGGGTACAACGAGCAGTACTTC.

This clone has just one count. The chain joins TRBV27 to TRBJ1-2, with TRBD1 as a possible D gene (5 bases). Trimming pared 5 bases from V and 3 bases from J, leaving 10 bases between. The germline V gene encodes CDR1 MNHEY and CDR2 SMNVEV (reference sequence). There are 13 residues in the CDR3. The CDR3 DNA follows: TGTGCCAGCAGTCAACAGGACCACTATGGCTACACCTTC. The encoded protein is CASSQQDHYGYTF.

The J gene is TRBJ1-4, the V gene TRBV3-1 (or the pseudogene TRBV3-2); 8 nucleotides agree with TRBD1. Germline V gene lookup returns CDR1 LGHDT and CDR2 YNNKEL (reference sequence). V was pared by 0 bases and J by 8 bases, with 8 bases of the junction left unmatched. There are 16 residues in the CDR3. In DNA form, the CDR3 reads TGTGCCAGCAGCCAAGATCTGGCGACAGGGGCCGAAAAACTGTTTTTT. Its translation: CASSQDLATGAEKLFF.